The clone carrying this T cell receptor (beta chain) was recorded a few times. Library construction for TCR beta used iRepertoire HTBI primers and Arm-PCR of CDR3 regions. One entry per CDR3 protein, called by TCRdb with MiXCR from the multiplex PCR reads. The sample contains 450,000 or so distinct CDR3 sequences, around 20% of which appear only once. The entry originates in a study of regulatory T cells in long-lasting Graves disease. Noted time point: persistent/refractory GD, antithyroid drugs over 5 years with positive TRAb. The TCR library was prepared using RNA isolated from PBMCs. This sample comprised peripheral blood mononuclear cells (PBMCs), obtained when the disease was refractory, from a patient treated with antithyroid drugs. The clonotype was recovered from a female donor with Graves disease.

The CDR3 DNA follows: TGTGCCAGCAGCCCGGCCGGGACCCTGGGGGAGCAGTACTTC. This encodes CASSPAGTLGEQYF. The chain couples TRBV6-2 or TRBV6-3 to TRBJ2-7; D is tentatively TRBD1 or TRBD2 (5 bases each). The CDR3 loop spans 14 amino acids. V dropped 6 bases and J dropped 7 bases, with 19 bases sitting between them. Germline CDR1 MNHEY, CDR2 SVGEGT.